This TCR beta chain is from a study of ipilimumab plus nivolumab after autologous stem cell transplantation. In the study overall: The DLBCL cohort had primary refractory and relapsed disease, with 18-month progression-free survival of approximately 87% and 28%.

Concerning this clone itself: Its antigen is unknown.

Checkpoint therapy with ipilimumab 1 mg/kg began 14 to 28 days after transplant. Patients got 3 mg/kg IV nivolumab weeks 1, 4, 7, 10, then biweekly through week 26. Sequencing used immunoSEQ multiplex PCR; TCRdb keeps in-frame clones, though not all of them. The sample holds about 17,000 clones, 65% to 85% seen once. The germline V gene has CDR1 SGHNT and CDR2 YYREEE (reference sequence). The CDR3 runs to 13 residues. The ends were cut back, 4 bases at V and 5 bases at J, with 10 bases in the middle. Findings and limits, study-wide: Authors suggest TCR repertoire, Treg phenotype and gut microbiota support further study.

V is TRBV5-4 and J is TRBJ2-1, with a weak D call TRBD2 (5 bases). This sequence originates from a male donor with diffuse large B-cell lymphoma. The specimen was PBMCs, collected in a trial of ipilimumab plus nivolumab as post-transplant consolidation. In DNA, the CDR3 is TGTGCCAGCAGCCCTCCCGGGGACAATGAGCAGTTCTTC. This codes for CASSPPGDNEQFF.